Shown below are 31 T cell receptor beta chains from a single sample sequenced in a study of shared clonotypes between healthy human individuals. The naive CD8 subset, CD45RO-negative cells positively selected for CCR7, excluded terminally differentiated effector memory CD45RA+ cells. TCRdb's copy holds only in-frame clones and misses some; the assay was immunoSEQ multiplex PCR. The repertoire consists of some 2 million clones, with about 95% occurring once and the leading ten covering around 1.1%. Source material: naive CD8+ T cells sorted from blood. These receptors came from a man aged 18 to 35 in good health.

For this clone: Different DNA sequences within this sample yield the same CDR3. This chain joins TRBV30 and TRBJ2-7; 7 nucleotides agree with TRBD2. The V gene's germline CDR1 is GTSNPN and CDR2 SVGIG (reference sequence). The CDR3 is made up of 12 amino acids. V was clipped by 0 bases and J by 4 bases; unmatched bases: 0. CDR3: CAWSVGGYEQYF. The CDR3 DNA reads TGTGCCTGGAGTGTCGGGGGGTACGAGCAGTACTTC.

The rearrangement links TRBV4-1 to TRBJ2-1; tentatively, D is TRBD1 or TRBD2 (5 bases each). The length of the CDR3 is 15 residues. Trimming shortened V by 2 bases and J by 2 bases, and 10 bases separated the two germline ends. Germline V CDR1 and CDR2: MGHRA, YSYEKL. The CDR3 is CASSQTGGTYNEQFF. In nucleotides, the CDR3 is TGCGCCAGCAGCCAAACAGGAGGCACCTACAATGAGCAGTTCTTC.

This clone was found once. The V gene is TRBV27, the J gene TRBJ1-1, with TRBD1 as a possible D gene (5 bases). From germline, CDR1 is MNHEY and CDR2 SMNVEV (reference sequence). Between the trimmed V and J ends, which lost 6 bases and 1 base, there was a span of 12 bases. The CDR3 loop spans 14 amino acids. CDR3 protein: CASSQGGANTEAFF. CDR3 nucleotides: TGTGCCAGCAGCCAGGGCGGGGCGAACACTGAAGCTTTCTTT.

This clone is a singleton in its sample. V gene TRBV11-2 combines with J gene TRBJ2-7, with 11 bases that match TRBD1. CDR1 and CDR2 from the germline V gene are SGHAT and FQNNGV. CDR3 length: 14 amino acids. The V segment lost 8 bases and the J segment 3 bases; nucleotides outside the gene matches: 6. The CDR3 sequence: CASGAGTGGYEQYF. CDR3 sequence (DNA): TGTGCCAGCGGGGCCGGGACAGGGGGCTACGAGCAGTACTTC.

Worth noting for this clone: The sample carries other DNA sequences with the same CDR3. J is TRBJ2-1 and V is TRBV19, with TRBD2 identical over 7 bases. The CDR3 contains 14 residues. The ends lost 3 bases at V and 2 bases at J; junction bases unmatched: 1. Looked up from germline, CDR1 is LNHDA and CDR2 is SQIVND (reference sequence). In DNA form, the CDR3 reads TGTGCCAGTAGTATCAGCGGGGCCTACAATGAGCAGTTCTTC. Encoded protein: CASSISGAYNEQFF.

This sequence joins TRBV11-2 and TRBJ1-5; weak D call: TRBD1 (5 bases). V was pared by 2 bases and J by 7 bases, with 15 bases between. The CDR3 is 15 residues long. Germline V CDR1 and CDR2: SGHAT, FQNNGV. For the CDR3, the DNA is TGTGCCAGCAGCTTATTCGGGGGAAGTGGCCAGCCCCAGCATTTT. As protein: CASSLFGGSGQPQHF.

As DNA, the CDR3 is TGTGCCAGCACCAGACTAGCGGGGGGATTTGTGGAGCAGTACTTC. Protein: CASTRLAGGFVEQYF. The chain is built from TRBV5-6 and TRBJ2-7, with 13 bases fitting TRBD2. V trimming: 6 bases; J trimming: 7 bases; junction bases outside the gene matches: 10. CDR3 length equals 15 residues. Per germline, CDR1 SGHDT and CDR2 YYEEEE.

This clone was observed a single time. The chain has TRBV30 and TRBJ2-7; 7 bases are a match to TRBD2. Germline V CDR1 and CDR2: GTSNPN, SVGIG (reference sequence). With 4 bases clipped from V and 7 bases from J, the junction kept 7 bases outside the gene matches. CDR3 length equals 12 residues. The CDR3 is CAWNLGGGEQYF. The CDR3 coding sequence is TGTGCCTGGAATTTGGGCGGGGGAGAGCAGTACTTC.

The CDR3 region is CASSQRTSGGYEQYF. The CDR3 coding sequence is TGTGCCAGCAGCCAACGGACTAGCGGCGGGTACGAGCAGTACTTC. The chain is built from TRBV14 and TRBJ2-7; 10 bases are a match to TRBD2. The CDR3 has 15 residues. Trimming at V came to 2 bases and at J to 4 bases, leaving 5 bases not matched to a gene. In germline, CDR1 is SGHDN, CDR2 FVKESK.

The chain recombines TRBV4-1 with TRBJ1-2; D is unclear. CDR1 and CDR2 (germline): MGHRA, YSYEKL. The CDR3 has 15 amino acids. The germline V and J ends were trimmed by 1 base and 3 bases, with 12 bases remaining between them. CDR3 nucleotides: TGCGCCAGCAGCCAAGCGAAAGGAGAACACTATGGCTACACCTTC. Translated, it gives CASSQAKGEHYGYTF.

The J gene is TRBJ2-1, the V gene TRBV11-1, with 9 bases lining up with TRBD1. The junction had 4 bases not matched to a gene; V was cut back by 4 bases and J by 6 bases. CDR3 length: 14 residues. Germline V gene lookup returns CDR1 SGHAT and CDR2 FQDESV (reference sequence). Here the CDR3 reads CASSSGQGSNEQFF. CDR3 bases: TGTGCCAGCAGCTCCGGACAGGGGTCCAATGAGCAGTTCTTC.

The chain is built from TRBV11-2 and TRBJ2-2; D gene uncertain. CDR3 length: 13 amino acids. V was clipped by 4 bases and J by 4 bases, with 7 bases between them. Germline loops: CDR1 SGHAT, CDR2 FQNNGV. The CDR3 coding sequence is TGTGCCAGCAGCTCCCCCTCCACCGGGGAGCTGTTTTTT. Amino acids: CASSSPSTGELFF.

The rearrangement joins TRBV5-6 to TRBJ2-1; weak D call: TRBD2 (6 bases). CDR3 length: 17 amino acids. From germline, CDR1 is SGHDT and CDR2 YYEEEE. Trimming removed 3 bases at V and 4 bases at J, with 20 bases between. The CDR3, as DNA: TGTGCCAGCAGCTGGGGGGTCCTGGTTAGGGGTTACAATGAGCAGTTCTTC. Protein sequence: CASSWGVLVRGYNEQFF.

The chain is built from TRBV9 and TRBJ2-1; D tentatively fits TRBD1 or TRBD2 (5 bases each). The CDR3 has 14 amino acids. Trimming pared 0 bases from V and 10 bases from J, leaving 14 bases between. The germline V gene has CDR1 SGDLS and CDR2 YYNGEE. In DNA form, the CDR3 reads TGTGCCAGCAGCGTAGAGGTCGGCTGGGGGGAGCAGTTCTTC. Translated: CASSVEVGWGEQFF.

The V and J genes are TRBV5-6 and TRBJ2-7; 10 nucleotides match TRBD2. Unmatched junction bases numbered 13, after V lost 4 bases and J lost 0 bases. Germline-derived CDR1 and CDR2 are SGHDT and YYEEEE. The CDR3 contains 18 residues. CDR3 DNA: TGTGCCAGCAGCCCTGCGGGGATACTAGCGGGATACTCCTACGAGCAGTACTTC. Protein: CASSPAGILAGYSYEQYF.

This clone was counted between two and nine times. The same CDR3 arises from other DNA sequences in this sample as well. This chain uses TRBV5-6 with TRBJ2-1, with D possibly being TRBD2 (5 bases). Germline values: CDR1 SGHDT, CDR2 YYEEEE. V was pared by 0 bases and J by 7 bases, with 5 bases between. The CDR3 has 12 residues. This CDR3 reads CASSLGGNEQFF. In DNA form, the CDR3 reads TGTGCCAGCAGCTTGGGAGGGAATGAGCAGTTCTTC.

The chain uses TRBV4-1 and TRBJ2-1; D gene uncertain. V was pared by 8 bases and J by 7 bases, with 15 bases between. The CDR3 is 13 amino acids. CDR1 is MGHRA and CDR2 is YSYEKL in the germline V gene. The CDR3 loop is CASGDLMTNEQFF. In DNA, the CDR3 is TGCGCCAGCGGCGACTTGATGACGAATGAGCAGTTCTTC.

This clone was detected only a few times. The chain combines TRBV6-5 with TRBJ2-5; D not resolved. V was clipped by 2 bases and J by 5 bases, with 3 bases between them. The CDR3 totals 11 residues. Germline V CDR1 and CDR2: MNHEY, SVGAGI. The CDR3 loop reads CASSYMETQYF. The CDR3, as DNA: TGTGCCAGCAGTTACATGGAGACCCAGTACTTC.

This clone occurred once. The gene calls are TRBV11-2 and TRBJ1-5, with 8 positions matching TRBD1. The CDR3 has 15 amino acids. After removal of 1 base from V and 6 bases from J, the junction contained 5 bases not matched to a gene. Per germline, CDR1 SGHAT and CDR2 FQNNGV. CDR3 in amino acids: CASSLGQGAVQPQHF. The DNA for the CDR3 is TGTGCCAGCAGCTTAGGTCAGGGGGCGGTTCAGCCCCAGCATTTT.

A single count supports this clone. This chain connects TRBV2 to TRBJ1-2; D ambiguous. This CDR3 is built from 16 residues. V shed 4 bases and J shed 8 bases, with 23 bases lying between them. Germline-derived CDR1 and CDR2 are SNHLY and FYNNEI. CDR3 coding DNA: TGTGCCAGCAGTGGGGCCTCAGGCTTTCCTCCTAGGGGCTACACCTTC. It specifies CASSGASGFPPRGYTF.

The chain has TRBV7-6 and TRBJ1-2; D remains unclear. This CDR3 comprises 15 residues. Trimming took off 1 base at V and 7 bases at J, with 16 bases between the two ends. Per the germline V gene, CDR1 is SGHVS and CDR2 is FNYEAQ. CDR3 sequence: CASSLESSGQLGYTF. The CDR3 bases are TGTGCCAGCAGCTTAGAATCGTCGGGTCAGCTTGGCTACACCTTC.

V and J are TRBV9 and TRBJ2-1, with D tentatively TRBD1 (5 bases). V was trimmed by 1 base and J by 8 bases, leaving 10 bases between them. CDR1 and CDR2 from the germline V gene are SGDLS and YYNGEE. This CDR3 spans 13 amino acids. Here the CDR3 DNA reads TGTGCCAGCAGCGTATCAGGGATCGATGAGCAGTTCTTC. Amino acids: CASSVSGIDEQFF. The full variable domain, with the rest looked up from reference TRBV9 and TRBJ2-1, is DSGVTQTPKHLITATGQRVTLRCSPRSGDLSVYWYQQSLDQGLQFLIQYYNGEERAKGNILERFSAQQFPDLHSELNLSSLELGDSALYFCASSVSGIDEQFFGPGTRLTVL.

The J gene is TRBJ1-2, the V gene TRBV7-2; D unresolved. The V gene's germline CDR1 is SGHTA and CDR2 FQGNSA. Trimming removed 2 bases from V and 0 bases from J, with 10 bases in between. CDR3 length: 15 residues. The CDR3 sequence: CASSLLGYANYGYTF. The CDR3 DNA follows: TGTGCCAGCAGCTTATTAGGCTACGCTAACTATGGCTACACCTTC.

This chain links TRBV4-2 with TRBJ1-2, with 8 bases that match TRBD1. Germline V lookup: CDR1 LGHNA, CDR2 YNFKEQ. The CDR3 contains 17 residues. V was pared by 4 bases and J by 0 bases, with 10 bases of the junction left unmatched. The CDR3 region has the DNA TGTGCCAGCAGCCCAGGGGGCGCGGGCCTAGCTAACTATGGCTACACCTTC. It codes for CASSPGGAGLANYGYTF.

The V call is TRBV7-9, the J call TRBJ1-2, with D tentatively TRBD1 (6 bases). CDR3 length equals 15 residues. CDR1 SEHNR and CDR2 FQNEAQ come from the germline V gene (reference sequence). V was trimmed by 3 bases and J by 3 bases, leaving 14 bases between them. The CDR3, as DNA: TGTGCCAGCAGCTTTTTACAGGACAGCCACTATGGCTACACCTTC. This translates into CASSFLQDSHYGYTF. Full variable domain (missing parts from reference TRBV7-9 and TRBJ1-2): DTGVSQNPRHKITKRGQNVTFRCDPISEHNRLYWYRQTLGQGPEFLTYFQNEAQLEKSRLLSDRFSAERPKGSFSTLEIQRTEQGDSAMYLCASSFLQDSHYGYTFGSGTRLTVV.

V is TRBV27 and J is TRBJ2-6; TRBD1 is a possible D gene (6 bases). V shed 4 bases and J shed 7 bases, with 14 bases lying between them. Germline values: CDR1 MNHEY, CDR2 SMNVEV (reference sequence). The CDR3 extends over 15 amino acids. The CDR3 protein is CASSSRGAGANVLTF. The CDR3 DNA sequence: TGTGCCAGCAGTTCCAGGGGCGCGGGCGCCAACGTCCTGACTTTC.

The CDR3 DNA is TGTGCCAGCGCCACGGGCGGTGAAGCTTTCTTT. Encoded protein: CASATGGEAFF. V and J are TRBV5-6 and TRBJ1-1; the D is unclear. V shed 7 bases and J shed 7 bases, with 11 bases lying between them. Germline-derived CDR1 and CDR2 are SGHDT and YYEEEE. This CDR3 has 11 residues.

The rearrangement joins TRBV5-1 to TRBJ2-1, with D perhaps matching TRBD1 or TRBD2 (6 bases each). CDR1 is SGHRS, CDR2 YFSETQ, per germline. The CDR3 is made up of 16 amino acids. V was cut by 1 base and J by 5 bases, with 16 bases left in between. The DNA of the CDR3 is TGCGCCAGCAGCTTGATCGGGGGCCTTTCCAACAATGAGCAGTTCTTC. Protein sequence: CASSLIGGLSNNEQFF.

This chain joins TRBV14 and TRBJ2-7; D uncertain. Germline CDR1 SGHDN, CDR2 FVKESK. The CDR3 loop spans 14 amino acids. With 0 bases removed from V and 5 bases from J, the gap between germline ends came to 11 bases. The CDR3 here is CASSQEGVGHEQYF. Here the CDR3 DNA reads TGTGCCAGCAGCCAAGAGGGCGTAGGGCACGAGCAGTACTTC.

This sequence joins TRBV6-5 and TRBJ2-7; D tentatively fits TRBD1 or TRBD2 (5 bases each). This CDR3 has 16 residues. Trimming left V 2 bases short and J 3 bases short, with 17 bases between. Germline assignment: CDR1 MNHEY and CDR2 SVGAGI. CDR3 sequence: CASSYDQGAGDYEQYF. The CDR3 coding sequence is TGTGCCAGCAGTTACGATCAAGGGGCCGGGGACTACGAGCAGTACTTC.

The chain recombines TRBV5-6 with TRBJ1-2; 10 bases agree with TRBD1. CDR1 SGHDT and CDR2 YYEEEE come from the germline V gene. V shed 4 bases, J shed 5 bases, and the junction held 11 bases outside the gene matches. This CDR3 spans 16 amino acids. Written as DNA, the CDR3 is TGTGCCAGCAGCCTAATGGACAGGGGGAAAGGGTATGGCTACACCTTC. Translation: CASSLMDRGKGYGYTF.